Listed below are T cell receptor beta chains from one sample, sequenced in a study of regulatory T cells in long-lasting Graves disease. Each CDR3 protein gets one entry after TCRdb re-called the multiplex PCR reads with MiXCR. The sample lists about 400,000 distinct CDR3 sequences; approximately 16% were seen once. These data were also filed under a second study, of T cells in Graves' hyperthyroidism and ophthalmopathy.

The sequenced sample was peripheral blood mononuclear cells (PBMCs), obtained at new diagnosis, from a patient treated with antithyroid drugs. The receptors stem from a woman between 40 and 55 years old with Graves disease. CDR3s include the opening cysteine and the closing phenylalanine or tryptophan. The order of the fields is CDR3 length, V gene, clone size, J gene, D gene, CDR3 DNA, CDR3 protein. D genes are given only for firm matches. Clone sizes are given selectively: once, few, many, or a class where the clone is expanded.

14	TRBV20-1	many	TRBJ2-1	TRBD2	TGCAGTGCACCCCTAGCGGGAGGGCCGGGGGAGCAGTTCTTC	CSAPLAGGPGEQFF
16	TRBV24-1	-	TRBJ2-3	TRBD2	TGTGCCACCAGTGATTTCGGGGAGGGGCACACAGATACGCAGTATTTT	CATSDFGEGHTDTQYF
15	TRBV12-3/TRBV12-4	many	TRBJ2-1	-	TGTGCCAGCAGTTTAGTTGCGGAGGCCTACAATGAGCAGTTCTTC	CASSLVAEAYNEQFF
15	TRBV6-1	many	TRBJ1-4	-	TGTGCCAGCAGTCAATCACCCTCCCTGGGTGAAAAACTGTTTTTT	CASSQSPSLGEKLFF
13	TRBV6-1	few	TRBJ2-2	TRBD1	TGTGCCAGCACTCAGGGGGACACCGGGGAGCTGTTTTTT	CASTQGDTGELFF
14	TRBV7-9	-	TRBJ2-1	TRBD1	TGTGCCAGCAGCTCACAGTCACAGGGGGCAGAGCAGTTCTTC	CASSSQSQGAEQFF
19	TRBV28	many	TRBJ2-6	-	TGTGCCAGCAGAACAACAGGGACCCGGTACCTCTCTGGGGCCAACGTCCTGACTTTC	CASRTTGTRYLSGANVLTF
14	TRBV7-7	few	TRBJ2-5	-	TGTGCTACCACATCAGGCTATTTTCGAGAGACCCAGTACTTC	CATTSGYFRETQYF
13	TRBV2	many	TRBJ1-6	-	TGTGCCAGCAGGGTGGGTTTGGATTCACCCCTCCACTTT	CASRVGLDSPLHF
15	TRBV10-3	few	TRBJ2-1	-	TGTGCCATCAGTGAGCGCGGAAAGGGGAACAATGAGCAGTTCTTC	CAISERGKGNNEQFF
14	TRBV20-1	many	TRBJ1-1	-	TGCAGTGCTTCCAAGCGGGGGCTGAACACTGAAGCTTTCTTT	CSASKRGLNTEAFF
13	TRBV6-5	many	TRBJ2-2	-	TGTGCCAGCAGTTCTGGGGACGCCGGGGAGCTGTTTTTT	CASSSGDAGELFF
14	TRBV19	-	TRBJ2-1	-	TGTGCCAGTAGTATGGGGAATCCCTACAATGAGCAGTTCTTC	CASSMGNPYNEQFF
15	TRBV28	many	TRBJ2-1	-	TGTGCCAGCAGTCCCGGACTGGGAAAAGGGGGTGAGCAGTTCTTC	CASSPGLGKGGEQFF
12	TRBV9	-	TRBJ2-7	-	TGTGCCAGCAGCGTAGATCAAAACGAGCAGTACTTC	CASSVDQNEQYF
13	TRBV9	few	TRBJ1-5	-	TGTGCCAGCGGAGGGGGTTGGGATCAGCCCCAGCATTTT	CASGGGWDQPQHF
18	TRBV5-6	few	TRBJ1-3	-	TGTGCCAGCAGCCTGCTAAGGGAGTTGGGCCTCTCTGGAAACACCATATATTTT	CASSLLRELGLSGNTIYF
14	TRBV30	-	TRBJ2-2	-	TGTGCCTGGAGTGTCGGGGAGAACACCGGGGAGCTGTTTTTT	CAWSVGENTGELFF
15	TRBV4-3	-	TRBJ1-6	-	TGCGCCAGCAGCCAAGGGGATCAGAGGAGTTCACCCCTCCACTTT	CASSQGDQRSSPLHF
15	TRBV20-1	many	TRBJ2-1	-	TGCAGTGCTAGCCTTGCGGACCGCTCCTACAATGAGCAGTTCTTC	CSASLADRSYNEQFF
12	TRBV27	many	TRBJ1-2	-	TGTGCCAGCAGTTTAATCATCTATGGCTACACCTTC	CASSLIIYGYTF
16	TRBV27	many	TRBJ2-2	TRBD2	TGTGCCAGCAGTTTAAGGACTAGCGTTCATCCCGGGGAGCTGTTTTTT	CASSLRTSVHPGELFF
9	TRBV9	many	TRBJ1-2	-	TGTGCCAGCAGACTCCCCGGGCTTTTC	CASRLPGLF
15	TRBV6-2/TRBV6-3	many	TRBJ2-3	-	TGTGCCAGCAGTTACGATCCCCTGTACACAGATACGCAGTATTTT	CASSYDPLYTDTQYF
19	TRBV28	many	TRBJ2-1	TRBD2	TGTGCCAGCAGTTCACCGGGACTAGCGGCAGGTAGCTCCTACAATGAGCAGTTCTTC	CASSSPGLAAGSSYNEQFF
12	TRBV29-1	few	TRBJ2-2	-	TGCAGCTCGGTCGGGATCACCGGGGAGCTGTTTTTT	CSSVGITGELFF
16	TRBV5-5	-	TRBJ2-5	TRBD1	TGTGCCAGCAGCTTGGGACAGGGAAGTGTCCAAGAGACCCAGTACTTC	CASSLGQGSVQETQYF
13	TRBV5-1	few	TRBJ1-1	-	TGCGCCAGTACCGACAGCATGAACACTGAAGCTTTCTTT	CASTDSMNTEAFF
15	TRBV7-2	many	TRBJ2-1	TRBD2	TGTGCCAGCAGCTCGGGACTAGCGGAGAACAATGAGCAGTTCTTC	CASSSGLAENNEQFF
13	TRBV27	many	TRBJ2-6	-	TGTGCCAGCAGCCCCTCGGGGAGAAACGTCCTGACTTTC	CASSPSGRNVLTF
12	TRBV12-3/TRBV12-4	many	TRBJ2-3	-	TGTGCCAGCAGTACTAACGGAGATACGCAGTATTTT	CASSTNGDTQYF
15	TRBV2	many	TRBJ2-2	TRBD1	TGTGCCAGCAGCCCGGACAGGGTCTGGACCGGGGAGCTGTTTTTT	CASSPDRVWTGELFF
17	TRBV27	once	TRBJ2-1	TRBD2	TGTGCCAGCACCGCCGGGGGCGGGAGGCACGCCTACAATGAGCAGTTCTTC	CASTAGGGRHAYNEQFF
13	TRBV9	-	TRBJ2-7	-	TGTGCCAGCAGCGTAGAAGACGGCTACGAGCAGTACTTC	CASSVEDGYEQYF
14	TRBV20-1	-	TRBJ1-1	-	TGCAGTGCTACCCCCCCGGACAAGAACACTGAAGCTTTCTTT	CSATPPDKNTEAFF
14	TRBV14	-	TRBJ1-2	-	TGTGCCAGCAGCCAACTCCAGGTTGACTATGGCTACACCTTC	CASSQLQVDYGYTF
13	TRBV12-3/TRBV12-4	many	TRBJ1-5	-	TGTGCCAGCAGTCTAACTAGCAATCAGCCCCAGCATTTT	CASSLTSNQPQHF
12	TRBV30	many	TRBJ2-1	-	TGTGCCTGGAGTGTAGGGAGTTATGAGCAGTTCTTC	CAWSVGSYEQFF
15	TRBV5-4	many	TRBJ2-7	TRBD1	TGTGCCAGCAGCTTCGAGACAGGGGGCGCGGGGGAGCAGTACTTC	CASSFETGGAGEQYF
11	TRBV20-1	many	TRBJ1-1	-	TGCAGTGCTCCCTCGGGCACTGAAGCTTTCTTT	CSAPSGTEAFF
16	TRBV6-1	many	TRBJ2-7	TRBD2	TGTGCCAGCACCCAGATCGGACTAGCCGGATCCTACGAGCAGTACTTC	CASTQIGLAGSYEQYF
13	TRBV12-3/TRBV12-4	many	TRBJ1-2	-	TGTGCCAGCAGTTTTAGGGGGGGCTATGGCTACACCTTC	CASSFRGGYGYTF
16	TRBV28	many	TRBJ1-3	-	TGTGCCAGCAGTTTAAGCGCAGGGATCTCTGGAAACACCATATATTTT	CASSLSAGISGNTIYF
15	TRBV19	few	TRBJ1-1	-	TGTGCCAGTAGTATAGAAAAGGGGATGGACACTGAAGCTTTCTTT	CASSIEKGMDTEAFF
15	TRBV2	many	TRBJ2-3	TRBD2	TGTGCCAGCAGGGGGACTAGCGAGAGCACAGATACGCAGTATTTT	CASRGTSESTDTQYF
15	TRBV15	few	TRBJ1-2	-	TGTGCCACCAGCAGACCACAGGAGCTGAACTATGGCTACACCTTC	CATSRPQELNYGYTF
16	TRBV28	many	TRBJ2-3	TRBD1	TGTGCCAGCAGTTTAGGGACAGGGAAACGGACAGATACGCAGTATTTT	CASSLGTGKRTDTQYF
12	TRBV7-9	many	TRBJ2-7	-	TGTGCCACTTCAGACTCGGACTACGAGCAGTACTTC	CATSDSDYEQYF
15	TRBV5-1	many	TRBJ2-1	TRBD2	TGCGCCAGCAGCCCCGGGCTAGCGGGACGGGAGGAGCAGTTCTTC	CASSPGLAGREEQFF
15	TRBV7-2	many	TRBJ2-1	-	TGTGCCAGCAGCTTAGCTAGCGCCCCCTACAATGAGCAGTTCTTC	CASSLASAPYNEQFF